This T cell receptor (beta chain) was documented in a study of blood T cell repertoires in COVID-19 (dated by TCRdb to about 2020). At the level of the whole study: Samples from collaborators originated in the United States, Italy and Spain and spanned both the acute and convalescent phases of COVID-19. The prospective study material was composed of cDNA or gDNA derived from T cells, B-cell-depleted T cells, or PBMCs. The dataset comprised deeply sampled blood TCRbeta repertoires from subjects exposed to, actively infected with, or recovered from COVID-19. The repertoires were released in a freely available public database meant as a resource for research on the immune response to SARS-CoV-2. The samples were drawn from two sources: the first 160 participants of the ongoing ImmuneRACE study, and some 1,300 subjects contributed by 6 global collaborators. Sample metadata almost always included a de-identified subject ID, COVID-19 status, age in years and sex. Where HLA class I and class II types were available, the types were taken from metadata supplied by the sample provider, not from assay-based typing. Study-level results and caveats: Clinical and demographic metadata were provided uncurated, with the amount varying by source and participant.

TCRbeta CDR3 regions were amplified from genomic DNA using the immunoSEQ Assay, a bias-controlled multiplex PCR. Turning to the authors' computational methods: The number of nucleated cells in each sample was estimated from the amplification of reference gene primers within the assay. To quantify the absolute abundance of each unique TCRbeta CDR3 rearrangement, sequence reads were collapsed and filtered. For each sample, productive Simpson clonality was calculated as the square root of Simpson's diversity index across productive rearrangements. TCRdb re-hosts the immuneACCESS table, in-frame sequences only. Its copies lack some clones; in the studies checked, an unresolved V gene accounts for under half of them, and the cause for the rest is not known. V, J and clone size reflect that table, while D and trimming were determined from the DNA. The sample table contains 350,000 or so clones; only one count was recorded for about 92% of them. Roughly 4% of the sample is held by the ten biggest clonotypes.

Notes on this clone: Its antigen remains unidentified. No base quality information exists; no much larger clone differs at one position.

V loses 7 bases, J loses 5 bases, and the germline ends lie 14 bases apart. Counted from cysteine to phenylalanine, this CDR3 has 13 amino acids. The only DNA kept is the CDR3, 39 bases in frame from the first base. One collaborating source in Seattle enrolled patients during active infection and followed them longitudinally through the course of disease. The collaborating institutions used their own protocols to collect whole blood in K2EDTA tubes. For TCRbeta analysis, collaborators shipped samples in one of three forms: frozen whole blood, isolated PBMCs, or DNA extracted from either of those sample types.

This chain is built from TRBV12-3 or TRBV12-4 and TRBJ1-2; matching of 5 bases hints at TRBD1 as the D gene. This clonotype was sampled from a woman between 55 and 75 years old with COVID-19, enrolled during active disease. Sequencing was carried out using peripheral blood. CDR3 region: CASNGFQGYGYTF. The bases read TGTGCCAGCAACGGTTTCCAGGGTTATGGCTACACCTTC.